Each of the 9 T cell receptor beta chains below was sequenced from the same sample in a study of T cell responses to AZD1222 COVID-19 vaccine. Profiled with immunoSEQ multiplex PCR; TCRdb holds only in-frame clones, not every one. This repertoire shows 100,000 to 150,000 clones, approximately 94% found once; its top ten account for 5.5% to 8%. The sequenced sample was peripheral blood, obtained on day 0 of AZD1222 vaccination. These receptor sequences come from an adult in good health.

V usage is TRBV7-8 and J usage is TRBJ2-7; D is unresolved. CDR1 SGHVS and CDR2 FQNEAQ come from the germline V gene. V dropped 9 bases and J dropped 1 base, with 16 bases sitting between them. This CDR3 has 14 amino acids. The CDR3 DNA sequence: TGTGCCAGTTTAGATGTACCCGATTCCTACGAGCAGTACTTC. Translation: CASLDVPDSYEQYF. The full variable domain, completed using reference TRBV7-8 and TRBJ2-7, is GAGVSQSPRYKVAKRGQDVALRCDPISGHVSLFWYQQALGQGPEFLTYFQNEAQLDKSGLPSDRFFAERPEGSVSTLKIQRTQQEDSAVYLCASLDVPDSYEQYFGPGTRLTVT.

This sequence joins TRBV20-1 and TRBJ2-3; TRBD2 is a possible D gene (6 bases). Germline V gene data show CDR1 as DFQATT and CDR2 as SNEGSKA (reference sequence). V gave up 3 bases and J gave up 2 bases, with 12 bases separating them. The CDR3 is 14 residues long. The CDR3 region is CSASPGGPTDTQYF. In DNA, the CDR3 is TGCAGTGCTAGTCCCGGGGGACCCACAGATACGCAGTATTTT.

The sample holds one count of this clone. The chain combines TRBV10-3 with TRBJ1-1; TRBD1 matches at 7 bases. CDR1 and CDR2 from the germline V gene are ENHRY and SYGVKD. The CDR3 is 15 amino acids. The J segment lost 2 bases and the V segment lost 2 bases, leaving 5 bases of the junction unmatched. The CDR3 nucleotides read TGTGCCATCAGTGAGAAGGGACAGAGAAACACTGAAGCTTTCTTT. Translation: CAISEKGQRNTEAFF.

The chain combines TRBV7-2 with TRBJ1-3, with a tentative D call TRBD1 (5 bases). The CDR3 has 14 amino acids. Germline V gene sequence: CDR1 SGHTA, CDR2 FQGNSA. V lost 1 base to trimming and J lost 4 bases, with 8 bases between them. In DNA, the CDR3 is TGTGCCAGCAGCTTAGGGGGGTCCGGAAACACCATATATTTT. Its translation: CASSLGGSGNTIYF.

The CDR3 nucleotides are TGTGCCAGCAGTTCCCTCGGGACAGGCACCGGGGAGCTGTTTTTT. Its translation is CASSSLGTGTGELFF. The chain carries TRBV28 and TRBJ2-2; 8 nucleotides align to TRBD1. Per the germline V gene, CDR1 is MDHEN and CDR2 is SYDVKM. Trimming removed 4 bases from V and 4 bases from J; junction bases left unmatched: 5. This CDR3 is built from 15 residues.

The chain couples TRBV28 to TRBJ2-2, with 8 positions matching TRBD1. The V gene end was trimmed by 8 bases and the J gene end by 1 base; junction bases not matched to a gene: 3. This CDR3 comprises 14 residues. Germline V CDR1 and CDR2: MDHEN, SYDVKM. CDR3 amino acids: CASRTGRNTGELFF. DNA of the CDR3: TGTGCCAGCCGGACAGGGAGGAACACCGGGGAGCTGTTTTTT.

The V call is TRBV12-3 or TRBV12-4, the J call TRBJ2-7; D is possibly TRBD2 (5 bases). The V end lost 3 bases, the J end lost 6 bases, and 9 bases lay between the germline ends. The CDR3 consists of 12 residues. The CDR3 nucleotides read TGTGCCAGCAGTTTTTCGGGGTTCGAGCAGTACTTC. Its protein is CASSFSGFEQYF.

This clone was detected only once. The CDR3 loop is CASSVFAGGSYGYTF. The CDR3 nucleotides are TGTGCCAGCAGCGTATTTGCAGGGGGCAGCTATGGCTACACCTTC. The V gene is TRBV9, the J gene TRBJ1-2, with 8 bases identical to TRBD1. J lost 4 bases, V lost 1 base, and 6 bases had no gene match. CDR1 is SGDLS and CDR2 is YYNGEE in the germline V gene. The CDR3 extends over 15 amino acids.

The chain links TRBV30 to TRBJ1-2, with D perhaps TRBD1 (6 bases). V was pared by 4 bases and J by 5 bases, with 20 bases between. The V gene's germline CDR1 is GTSNPN and CDR2 SVGIG (reference sequence). The CDR3 totals 15 residues. CDR3: CAWNLPTGMVYGYTF. The CDR3 nucleotides read TGTGCCTGGAACCTACCCACAGGGATGGTTTATGGCTACACCTTC.